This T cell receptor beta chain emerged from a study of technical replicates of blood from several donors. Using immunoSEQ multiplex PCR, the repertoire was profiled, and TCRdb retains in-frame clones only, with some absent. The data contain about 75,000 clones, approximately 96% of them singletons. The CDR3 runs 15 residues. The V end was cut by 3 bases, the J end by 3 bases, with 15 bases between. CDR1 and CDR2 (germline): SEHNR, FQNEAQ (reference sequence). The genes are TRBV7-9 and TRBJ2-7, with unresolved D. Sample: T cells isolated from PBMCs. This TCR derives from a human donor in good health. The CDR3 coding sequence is TGTGCCAGCAGCTTCCGTCGGGTCGGTTACTACGAGCAGTACTTC. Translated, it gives CASSFRRVGYYEQYF.